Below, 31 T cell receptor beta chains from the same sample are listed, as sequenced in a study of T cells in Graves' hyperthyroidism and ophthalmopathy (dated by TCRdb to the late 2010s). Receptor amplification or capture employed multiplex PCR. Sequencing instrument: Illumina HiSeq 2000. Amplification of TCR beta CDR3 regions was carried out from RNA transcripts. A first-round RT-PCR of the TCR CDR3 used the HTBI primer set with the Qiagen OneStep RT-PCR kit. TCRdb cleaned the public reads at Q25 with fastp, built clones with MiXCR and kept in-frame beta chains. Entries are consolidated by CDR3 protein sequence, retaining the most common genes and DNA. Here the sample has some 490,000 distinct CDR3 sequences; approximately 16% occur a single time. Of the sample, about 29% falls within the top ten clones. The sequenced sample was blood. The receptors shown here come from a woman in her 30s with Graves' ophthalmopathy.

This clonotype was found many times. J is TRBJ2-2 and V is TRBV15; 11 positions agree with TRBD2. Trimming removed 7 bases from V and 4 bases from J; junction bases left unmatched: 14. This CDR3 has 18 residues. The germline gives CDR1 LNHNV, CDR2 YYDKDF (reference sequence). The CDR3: CATTPVVSGRVSTGELFF. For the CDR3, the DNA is TGTGCCACCACCCCAGTGGTTAGCGGGAGGGTGAGCACCGGGGAGCTGTTTTTT.

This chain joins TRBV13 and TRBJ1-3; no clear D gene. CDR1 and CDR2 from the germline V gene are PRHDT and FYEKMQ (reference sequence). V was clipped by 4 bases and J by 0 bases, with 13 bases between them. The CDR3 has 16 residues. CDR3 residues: CASSSPHRGSGNTIYF. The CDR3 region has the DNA TGTGCCAGCAGCTCTCCGCATCGAGGCTCTGGAAACACCATATATTTT.

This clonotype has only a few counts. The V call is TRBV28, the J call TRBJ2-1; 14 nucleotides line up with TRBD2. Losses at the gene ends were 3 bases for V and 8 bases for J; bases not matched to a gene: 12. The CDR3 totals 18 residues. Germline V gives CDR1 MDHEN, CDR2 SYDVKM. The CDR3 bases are TGTGCCAGCAGTTTGGGACTAGCGGGAGCGAGAAAGAGGGATGAGCAGTTCTTC. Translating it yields CASSLGLAGARKRDEQFF.

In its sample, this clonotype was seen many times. The CDR3 protein is CASSRSWTGGHEQFF. The CDR3 DNA follows: TGTGCCAGCAGTCGTTCTTGGACAGGGGGCCATGAGCAGTTCTTC. V usage is TRBV12-3 or TRBV12-4 and J usage is TRBJ2-1; 11 bases map to TRBD1. This CDR3 comprises 15 residues. The V segment lost 5 bases and the J segment 8 bases; nucleotides outside the gene matches: 8.

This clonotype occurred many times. CDR3 nucleotides: TGTGCCAGCTCAAGAGGGGAGGGTCGTACAGATACGCAGTATTTT. It yields the protein CASSRGEGRTDTQYF. The chain is built from TRBV18 and TRBJ2-3; TRBD2 matches at 7 bases. CDR1 and CDR2 (germline): KGHSH, LQKENI. CDR3 length equals 15 residues. J gave up 3 bases and V 5 bases, and 8 bases lay outside the gene matches.

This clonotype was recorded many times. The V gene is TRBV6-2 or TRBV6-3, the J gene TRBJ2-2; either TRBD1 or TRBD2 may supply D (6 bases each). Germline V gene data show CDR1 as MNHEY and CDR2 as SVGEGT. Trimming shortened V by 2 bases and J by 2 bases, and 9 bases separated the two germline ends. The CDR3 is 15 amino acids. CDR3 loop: CASSYRGANTGELFF. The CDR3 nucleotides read TGTGCCAGCAGTTACAGGGGGGCAAACACCGGGGAGCTGTTTTTT.

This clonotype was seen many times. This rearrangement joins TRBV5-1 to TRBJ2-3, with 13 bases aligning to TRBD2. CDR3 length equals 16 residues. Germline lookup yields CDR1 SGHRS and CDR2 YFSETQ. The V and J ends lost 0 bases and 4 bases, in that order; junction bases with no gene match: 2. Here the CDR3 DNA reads TGCGCCAGCAGCTTGGGGACTAGCGGGAGCGCAGATACGCAGTATTTT. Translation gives CASSLGTSGSADTQYF.

The CDR3 DNA sequence: TGCGCCAGCAGCCAAGATTTGGGGCGCAGGCAGCCCCAGCATTTT. It translates to CASSQDLGRRQPQHF. The rearrangement joins TRBV4-3 to TRBJ1-5; D may be TRBD1 (5 bases). The germline V gene has CDR1 LGHNA and CDR2 YSLEER. Deletions cut 0 bases from V and 7 bases from J, with 13 bases between. The CDR3 is 15 residues long.

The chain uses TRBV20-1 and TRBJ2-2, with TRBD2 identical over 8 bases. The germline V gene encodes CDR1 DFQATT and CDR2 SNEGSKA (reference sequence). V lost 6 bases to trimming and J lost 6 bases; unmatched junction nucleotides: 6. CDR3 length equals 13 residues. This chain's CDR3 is CSATGLVAGELFF. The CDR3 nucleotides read TGCAGTGCCACGGGACTAGTCGCCGGGGAGCTGTTTTTT.

The CDR3 nucleotides read TGTGCCAGCAGCTTGTTTCAGACTAGCAATCAGCCCCAGCATTTT. Translating gives CASSLFQTSNQPQHF. The chain joins TRBV5-8 to TRBJ1-5; D is ambiguous. Trimming shortened V by 1 base and J by 0 bases, and 8 bases separated the two germline ends. Germline assignment: CDR1 SGHTS and CDR2 YDEGEE. CDR3 length: 15 residues.

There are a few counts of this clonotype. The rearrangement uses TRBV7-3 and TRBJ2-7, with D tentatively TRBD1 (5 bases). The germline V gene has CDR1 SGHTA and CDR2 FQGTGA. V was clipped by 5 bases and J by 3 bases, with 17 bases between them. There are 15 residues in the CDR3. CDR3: CASSPESRQYYEQYF. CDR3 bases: TGTGCCAGCAGCCCCGAATCAAGACAGTACTACGAGCAGTACTTC.

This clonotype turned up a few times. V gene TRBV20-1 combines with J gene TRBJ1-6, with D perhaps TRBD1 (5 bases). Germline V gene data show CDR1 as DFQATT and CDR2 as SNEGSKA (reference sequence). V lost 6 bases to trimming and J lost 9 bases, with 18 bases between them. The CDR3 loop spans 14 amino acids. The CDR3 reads CSAREGVPLSPLHF. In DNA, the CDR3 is TGCAGTGCCCGAGAAGGGGTCCCGCTTTCACCCCTCCACTTT.

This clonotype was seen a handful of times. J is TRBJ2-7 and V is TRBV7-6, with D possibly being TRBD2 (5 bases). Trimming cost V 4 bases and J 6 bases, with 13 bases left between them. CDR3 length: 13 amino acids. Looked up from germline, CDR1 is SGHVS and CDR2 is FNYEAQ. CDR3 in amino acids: CASSSAVGSEQYF. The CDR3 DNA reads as TGTGCCAGCAGCTCCGCGGTAGGGAGCGAGCAGTACTTC.

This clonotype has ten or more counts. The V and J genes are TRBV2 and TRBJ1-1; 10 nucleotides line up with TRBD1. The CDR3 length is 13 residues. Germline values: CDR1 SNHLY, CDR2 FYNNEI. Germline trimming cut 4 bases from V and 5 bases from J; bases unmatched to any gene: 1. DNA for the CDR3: TGTGCCAGCAGTGGACAGGGGGCAACTGAAGCTTTCTTT. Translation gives CASSGQGATEAFF. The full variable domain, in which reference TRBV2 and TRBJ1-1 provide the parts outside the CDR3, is EPEVTQTPSHQVTQMGQEVILRCVPISNHLYFYWYRQILGQKVEFLVSFYNNEISEKSEIFDDQFSVERPDGSNFTLKIRSTKLEDSAMYFCASSGQGATEAFFGQGTRLTVV.

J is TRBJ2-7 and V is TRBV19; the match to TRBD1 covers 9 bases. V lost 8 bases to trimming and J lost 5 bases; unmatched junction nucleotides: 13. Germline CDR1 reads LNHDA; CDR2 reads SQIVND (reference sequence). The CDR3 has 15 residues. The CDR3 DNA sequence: TGTGCCAGTTTAGGTACTGGACAGGGGATCGACGAGCAGTACTTC. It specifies CASLGTGQGIDEQYF.

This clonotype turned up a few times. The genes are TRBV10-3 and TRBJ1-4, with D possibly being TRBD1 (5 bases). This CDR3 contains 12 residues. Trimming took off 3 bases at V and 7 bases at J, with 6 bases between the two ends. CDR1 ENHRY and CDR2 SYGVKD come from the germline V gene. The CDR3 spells CAISDGGEKLFF. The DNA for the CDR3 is TGTGCCATCAGTGACGGGGGTGAAAAACTGTTTTTT.

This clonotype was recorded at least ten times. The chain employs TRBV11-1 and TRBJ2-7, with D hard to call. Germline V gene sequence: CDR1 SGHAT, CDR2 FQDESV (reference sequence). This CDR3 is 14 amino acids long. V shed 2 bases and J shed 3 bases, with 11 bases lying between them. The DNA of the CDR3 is TGTGCCAGCAGCTTATCTTCGGTTCACTACGAGCAGTACTTC. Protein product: CASSLSSVHYEQYF.

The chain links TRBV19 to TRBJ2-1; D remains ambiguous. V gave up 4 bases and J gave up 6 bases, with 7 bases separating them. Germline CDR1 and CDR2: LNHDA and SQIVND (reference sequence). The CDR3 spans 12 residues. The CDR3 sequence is CASSKVFNEQFF. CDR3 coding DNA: TGTGCCAGTAGTAAGGTTTTCAATGAGCAGTTCTTC.

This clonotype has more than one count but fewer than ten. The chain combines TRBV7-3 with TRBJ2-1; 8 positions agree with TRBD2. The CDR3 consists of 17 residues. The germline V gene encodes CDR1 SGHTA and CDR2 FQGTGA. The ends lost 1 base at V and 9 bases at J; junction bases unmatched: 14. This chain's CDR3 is CASSLNGVGAGGSEQFF. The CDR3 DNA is TGTGCCAGCAGCTTAAATGGGGTCGGGGCGGGAGGTAGTGAGCAGTTCTTC.

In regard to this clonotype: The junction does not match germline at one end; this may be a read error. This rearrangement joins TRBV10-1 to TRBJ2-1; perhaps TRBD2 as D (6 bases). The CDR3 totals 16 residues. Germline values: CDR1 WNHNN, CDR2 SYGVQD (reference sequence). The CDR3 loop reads CAGSESLGGYNNEQFF. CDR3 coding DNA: TGCGCCGGCAGTGAGTCGCTGGGGGGTTACAACAATGAGCAGTTCTTC.

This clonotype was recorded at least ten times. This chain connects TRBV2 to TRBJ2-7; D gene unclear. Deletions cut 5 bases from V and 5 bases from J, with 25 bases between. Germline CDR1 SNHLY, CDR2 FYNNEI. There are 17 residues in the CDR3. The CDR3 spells CASSLDLDILQFHEQYF. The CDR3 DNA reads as TGTGCCAGCAGTCTCGACCTCGACATACTCCAATTCCACGAGCAGTACTTC.

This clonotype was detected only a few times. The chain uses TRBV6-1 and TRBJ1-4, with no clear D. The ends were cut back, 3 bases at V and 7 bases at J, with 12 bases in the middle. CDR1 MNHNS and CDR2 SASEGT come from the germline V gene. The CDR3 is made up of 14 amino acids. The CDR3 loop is CASSERLRTEKLFF. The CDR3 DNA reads TGTGCCAGCAGTGAGAGGCTCCGGACTGAAAAACTGTTTTTT.

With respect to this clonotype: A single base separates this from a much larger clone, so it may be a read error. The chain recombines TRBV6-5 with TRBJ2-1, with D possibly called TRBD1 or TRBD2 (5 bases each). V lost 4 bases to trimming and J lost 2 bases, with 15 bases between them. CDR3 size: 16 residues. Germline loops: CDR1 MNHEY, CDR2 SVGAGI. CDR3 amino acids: CASSSPGAGAYNEQFF. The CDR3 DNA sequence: TGTGCCAGCAGTTCGCCCGGGGCAGGTGCCTACAATGAGCAGTTCTTC.

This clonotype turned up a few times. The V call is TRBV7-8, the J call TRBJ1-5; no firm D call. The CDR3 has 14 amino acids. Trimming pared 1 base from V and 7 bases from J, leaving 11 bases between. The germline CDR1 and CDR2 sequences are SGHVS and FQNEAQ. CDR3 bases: TGTGCCAGCAGCTTAGGGTTGGGCCTCCAGCCCCAGCATTTT. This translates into CASSLGLGLQPQHF.

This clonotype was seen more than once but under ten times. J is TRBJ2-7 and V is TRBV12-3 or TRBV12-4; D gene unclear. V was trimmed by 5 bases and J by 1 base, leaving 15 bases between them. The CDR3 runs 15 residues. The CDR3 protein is CASSIRNYYSYEQYF. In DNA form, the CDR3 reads TGTGCCAGCAGTATCCGGAACTACTATTCCTACGAGCAGTACTTC.

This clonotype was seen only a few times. CDR3 DNA sequence: TGTGCCAGCAGTTTTACCATCGGGGCAGGGGGTCTAGCGGGAGTTGGGAATGAGCAGTTCTTC. The encoded protein is CASSFTIGAGGLAGVGNEQFF. J is TRBJ2-1 and V is TRBV28; 10 bases are shared with TRBD2. This CDR3 contains 21 residues. With 3 bases clipped from V and 7 bases from J, the junction kept 24 bases outside the gene matches. Germline V gene data show CDR1 as MDHEN and CDR2 as SYDVKM.

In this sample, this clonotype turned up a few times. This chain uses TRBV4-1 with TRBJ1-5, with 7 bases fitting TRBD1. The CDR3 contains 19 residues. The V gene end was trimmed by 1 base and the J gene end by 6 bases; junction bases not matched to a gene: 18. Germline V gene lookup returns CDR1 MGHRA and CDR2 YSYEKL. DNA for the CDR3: TGCGCCAGCAGCCAAGCCCCCGGGACAGCAGCTCATCGGTTTCAGCCCCAGCATTTT. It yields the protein CASSQAPGTAAHRFQPQHF.

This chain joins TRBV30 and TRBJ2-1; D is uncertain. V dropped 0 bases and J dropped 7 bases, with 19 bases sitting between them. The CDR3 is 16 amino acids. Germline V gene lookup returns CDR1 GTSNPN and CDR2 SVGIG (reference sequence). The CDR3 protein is CAWSVVRVTWSNEQFF. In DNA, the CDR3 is TGTGCCTGGAGTGTAGTTCGGGTCACGTGGTCGAATGAGCAGTTCTTC.

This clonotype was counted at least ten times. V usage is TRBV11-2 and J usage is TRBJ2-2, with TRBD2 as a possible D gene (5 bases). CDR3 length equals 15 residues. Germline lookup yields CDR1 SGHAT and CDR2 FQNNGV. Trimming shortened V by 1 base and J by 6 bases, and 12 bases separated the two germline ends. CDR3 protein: CASSLGPGRAGELFF. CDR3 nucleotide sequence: TGTGCCAGCAGCTTAGGGCCGGGAAGGGCCGGGGAGCTGTTTTTT. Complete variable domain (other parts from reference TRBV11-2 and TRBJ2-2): EAGVAQSPRYKIIEKRQSVAFWCNPISGHATLYWYQQILGQGPKLLIQFQNNGVVDDSQLPKDRFSAERLKGVDSTLKIQPAKLEDSAVYLCASSLGPGRAGELFFGEGSRLTVL.

As DNA, the CDR3 is TGCAGCGTTGAAACCCATACGACAGGTAGGCTCGCTGAAGCTTTCTTT. Translation gives CSVETHTTGRLAEAFF. This sequence joins TRBV29-1 and TRBJ1-1; D might be TRBD1 (6 bases). The germline V and J ends were trimmed by 2 bases and 6 bases, with 22 bases remaining between them. CDR3 size: 16 residues. CDR1 and CDR2 (germline): SQVTM, ANQGSEA.

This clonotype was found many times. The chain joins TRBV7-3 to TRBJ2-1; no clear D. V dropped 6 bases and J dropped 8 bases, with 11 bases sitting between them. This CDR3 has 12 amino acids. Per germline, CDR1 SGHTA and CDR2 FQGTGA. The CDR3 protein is CASSLSGDEQFF. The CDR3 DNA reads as TGTGCCAGCAGTCTATCTGGGGATGAGCAGTTCTTC. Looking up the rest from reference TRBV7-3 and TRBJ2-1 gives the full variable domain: GAGVSQTPSNKVTEKGKYVELRCDPISGHTALYWYRQSLGQGPEFLIYFQGTGAADDSGLPNDRFFAVRPEGSVSTLKIQRTERGDSAVYLCASSLSGDEQFFGPGTRLTVL.